A selection of T cell receptor beta chains follows, all from one sample in a study of T cells in Graves' hyperthyroidism and ophthalmopathy. In TCRdb, the multiplex PCR reads were re-called with MiXCR into one record per CDR3 protein. This sample has nearly 600,000 distinct CDR3 sequences; 11% to 15% occur once, and the top ten carry around 7%. Sequenced: blood. The receptors stem from a young woman with Graves' ophthalmopathy. Each CDR3 is given with its conserved first and last residue. A D gene is named only where the DNA matches it firmly. Where a row states a size, it is once, few, many or the class of an expanded clone; other rows omit it.

v_call	d_call	j_call	clone_size	cdr3_nt	cdr3_aa
TRBV12-3/TRBV12-4	TRBD2	TRBJ2-5	many	TGTGCCAGCAGTATGCTAGCGGGAGATGAGACCCAGTACTTC	CASSMLAGDETQYF
TRBV11-3	TRBD1	TRBJ1-2	-	TGTGCCAGCAGCTACCCTCCGGGACAGCCCAACTATGGCCACACCTTC	CASSYPPGQPNYGHTF
TRBV29-1	-	TRBJ1-1	-	TGCAGCCACAGAGAGGGATTTGGAGCTTTCTTT	CSHREGFGAFF
TRBV6-2/TRBV6-3	-	TRBJ1-5	many	TGTGCCAGCAGTTACTCGACAGCATTAAGCAATCAGCCCCAGCATTTT	CASSYSTALSNQPQHF
TRBV7-8	-	TRBJ2-5	many	TGTGCCAGCACCCCTGGGGTGGGAGTCCAAGAGACCCAGTACTTC	CASTPGVGVQETQYF
TRBV12-3/TRBV12-4	-	TRBJ2-2	many	TGTGCCAGCAGTTTATGGGAGAACACCGGGGAGCTGTTTTTT	CASSLWENTGELFF
TRBV6-1	TRBD1	TRBJ1-4	many	TGTGCCAGCAGTGAAATCGTCAACCGGGACAGACTGTTTTTT	CASSEIVNRDRLFF
TRBV19	-	TRBJ2-7	-	TGTGCCAGTAGTTTCAGCTCAGGGGCCTACGAGCAGTACTTC	CASSFSSGAYEQYF
TRBV10-3	-	TRBJ2-7	many	TGTGCCATCAATGTTCAGGCCTCCTACGAGCAGTACTTC	CAINVQASYEQYF
TRBV5-1	TRBD1	TRBJ1-2	many	TGCGCCAGCAGCTCTGGACAGGGGACCTATGGCTACACCTTC	CASSSGQGTYGYTF
TRBV7-8	TRBD2	TRBJ2-7	many	TGTGCCAGCAGCGAAGCGGGAGAATATTACGAGCAGTACTTC	CASSEAGEYYEQYF
TRBV2	-	TRBJ2-1	many	TGTGCCAGCACGAAGGACTTTCTCTACAATGAGCAGTTCTTC	CASTKDFLYNEQFF
TRBV11-3	TRBD2	TRBJ2-2	few	TGTGCCAGCAGCAAAGGACTAGCGGGAGGGCCTACTGTCTCCGGGGAGCTGTTTTTT	CASSKGLAGGPTVSGELFF
TRBV27	TRBD1	TRBJ2-2	-	TGTGCCAGCAGTTCCGGTGACAGGGCCTATTTGAACACCGGGGAGCTGTTTTTT	CASSSGDRAYLNTGELFF
TRBV24-1	TRBD2	TRBJ2-1	-	TGTGCCACCAGCGAAGTCGGACTAGACGACAATGAGCAGTTCTTC	CATSEVGLDDNEQFF
TRBV5-1	TRBD1	TRBJ1-2	few	TGCGCCAGCAGCGCTCCGGGACAGGGGGCCAAGGAACAGACTTATAACTATGGCTACACCTTC	CASSAPGQGAKEQTYNYGYTF
TRBV6-2/TRBV6-3	TRBD2	TRBJ2-2	many	TGTGCCAGCACCCCAGGTGGACTAGCGGACACCGGGGAGCTGTTTTTT	CASTPGGLADTGELFF
TRBV5-8	-	TRBJ2-7	many	TGTGCCAGCAGCTTCCGGGGACACGCCACCTACGAGCAGTACTTC	CASSFRGHATYEQYF
TRBV6-5	-	TRBJ2-7	many	TGTGCCAGCAGTTACCAAGCAGAGTCCTACGAGCAGTACTTC	CASSYQAESYEQYF
TRBV19	TRBD1	TRBJ1-1	few	TGTGCCAGTAGCCCGAGTACAGGGGGCCGAACTGAAGCTTTCTTT	CASSPSTGGRTEAFF
TRBV28	TRBD2	TRBJ2-5	many	TGTGCCAGCAGTTTTTCCGGGGGCCGCTCTAGCGGGAGAGGGGAGACCCAGTACTTC	CASSFSGGRSSGRGETQYF
TRBV7-9	TRBD1	TRBJ2-2	many	TGTGCCAGCACCCCCTTAAGGACAGGGCACACCGGGGAGCTGTTTTTT	CASTPLRTGHTGELFF
TRBV9	TRBD1	TRBJ1-2	-	TGTGCCAGCAGCGACTCCGGGACAGGGGGCCACTATGGCTACACCTTC	CASSDSGTGGHYGYTF
TRBV5-1	TRBD1	TRBJ2-3	-	TGCGCCAGCCTACAGGGGGGTGGCACAGATACGCAGTATTTT	CASLQGGGTDTQYF
TRBV7-9	-	TRBJ2-3	many	TGTGCCAGCAGCTTAGCGCTAAGCGAGGAGCCTACGCAGTATTTT	CASSLALSEEPTQYF
TRBV4-3	-	TRBJ1-4	many	TGCGCCAGCAGCCAAGATCGTGGACAGCTAAATGAAAAACTGTTTTTT	CASSQDRGQLNEKLFF
TRBV6-1	-	TRBJ2-7	many	TGTGCCACCTCGGTCCTCTACGAGCAGTACTTC	CATSVLYEQYF
TRBV2	-	TRBJ1-2	-	TGTGCCAGCAGGCCCCGGGGCGGCTACACCTTC	CASRPRGGYTF
TRBV5-1	-	TRBJ2-4	many	TGCGCCAGCAGCTCCCTTGGACGGACACGTAACATTCAGTACTTC	CASSSLGRTRNIQYF
TRBV11-1	-	TRBJ1-5	many	TGTGCCAGCAGCCCGGAGAGGGATCAGCCCCAGCATTTT	CASSPERDQPQHF
TRBV6-1	TRBD2	TRBJ2-1	few	TGTGCCAGCAGTGAAGGACTAGCGGTATACAATGAGCAGTTCTTC	CASSEGLAVYNEQFF
TRBV6-1	-	TRBJ2-3	many	TGTGCCAGCAGAAAGCGGGTCTTCCTCACAGATACGCAGTATTTT	CASRKRVFLTDTQYF
TRBV18	-	TRBJ2-7	-	TGTGCCAGCTCTCCAACAAGGCTATACGAGCAGTACTTC	CASSPTRLYEQYF
TRBV25-1	-	TRBJ2-3	few	TGTGCCAGCAGTGAATCCCACGGATCTAGCACAGATACGCAGTATTTT	CASSESHGSSTDTQYF
TRBV7-8	-	TRBJ2-2	many	TGTGCCAGCAGCTTAGCGGTCTCCGGGGAGCTGTTTTTT	CASSLAVSGELFF
TRBV20-1	TRBD2	TRBJ2-3	many	TGCAGTGCTAGGATCCCTAGCGGGAGAAACACGCAGTATTTT	CSARIPSGRNTQYF
TRBV28	-	TRBJ2-7	many	TGTGCCAGCAGTACCGGGACCTACGCCTACGAGCAGTACTTC	CASSTGTYAYEQYF
TRBV18	TRBD1	TRBJ2-7	few	TGTGCCAGCTCACCTGGGCAGGGGGAACCCTACGAGCAGTACTTC	CASSPGQGEPYEQYF
TRBV2	-	TRBJ2-3	many	TGTGCCAGCAGTGAAGCGCTCGGATCTGGGCGGGCAGATACGCAGTATTTT	CASSEALGSGRADTQYF
TRBV20-1	-	TRBJ1-1	few	TGCAGTGCTAGAGAGCATTCCACTGAAGCTTTCTTT	CSAREHSTEAFF
TRBV2	-	TRBJ2-1	many	TGTGCCAGCGGGGAGGACAGCCTGGAGCAGTTCTTC	CASGEDSLEQFF
TRBV29-1	-	TRBJ1-1	many	TGCAGCGTGCAGAAGAACACTGAAGCTTTCTTT	CSVQKNTEAFF
TRBV5-1	TRBD1	TRBJ1-5	-	TGCGCCAGCAGCTCCGGGACAGGGAGGGGCAATCAGCCCCAGCATTTT	CASSSGTGRGNQPQHF
TRBV19	TRBD2	TRBJ2-4	-	TGTGCCAGCGGGACTAGCGGGAGGGTGGCCAAAAACATTCAGTACTTC	CASGTSGRVAKNIQYF
TRBV19	TRBD1	TRBJ2-7	-	TGTGCCAGTACCCCCGGGACAGGGCCCTACGAGCAGTACTTC	CASTPGTGPYEQYF
TRBV24-1	TRBD2	TRBJ2-1	many	TGTGCCACCAGTGATTTATCACTAGCGGGAGTCGAAAGTGAGCAGTTCTTC	CATSDLSLAGVESEQFF
TRBV6-2/TRBV6-3	TRBD2	TRBJ2-7	many	TGTGCCATCTCTAGCGGGAGCTACGAGCAGTACTTC	CAISSGSYEQYF